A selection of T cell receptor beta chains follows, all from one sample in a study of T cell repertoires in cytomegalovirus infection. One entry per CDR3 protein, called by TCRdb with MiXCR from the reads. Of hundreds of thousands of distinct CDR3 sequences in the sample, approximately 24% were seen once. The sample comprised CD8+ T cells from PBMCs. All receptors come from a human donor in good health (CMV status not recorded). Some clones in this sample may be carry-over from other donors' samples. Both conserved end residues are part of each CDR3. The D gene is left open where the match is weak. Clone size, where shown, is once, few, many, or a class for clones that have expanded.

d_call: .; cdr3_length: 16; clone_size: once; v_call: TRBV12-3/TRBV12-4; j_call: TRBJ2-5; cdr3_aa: CASTPGTGYVQETQYF; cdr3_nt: TGTGCCAGCACCCCCGGGACGGGATATGTTCAAGAGACCCAGTACTTC
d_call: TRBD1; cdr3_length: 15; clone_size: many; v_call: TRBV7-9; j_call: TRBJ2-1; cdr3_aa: CASSTRTGNGNEQFF; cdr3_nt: TGTGCCAGCAGCACCCGGACAGGGAATGGGAATGAGCAGTTCTTC
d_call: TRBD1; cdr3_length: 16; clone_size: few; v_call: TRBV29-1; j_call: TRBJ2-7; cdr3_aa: CSVGIRGRFSSYEQYF; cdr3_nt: TGCAGCGTTGGTATTAGGGGGCGCTTCTCCTCCTACGAGCAGTACTTC
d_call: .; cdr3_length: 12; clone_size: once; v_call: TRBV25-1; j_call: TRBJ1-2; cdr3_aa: CASRVRESGYTF; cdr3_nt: TGTGCCAGCAGGGTCAGGGAGTCCGGCTACACCTTC
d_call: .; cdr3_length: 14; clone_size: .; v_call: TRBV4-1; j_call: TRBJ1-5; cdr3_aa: CASSQSWGNQPQHF; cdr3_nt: TGCGCCAGCAGTCAGTCGTGGGGCAATCAGCCCCAGCATTTT
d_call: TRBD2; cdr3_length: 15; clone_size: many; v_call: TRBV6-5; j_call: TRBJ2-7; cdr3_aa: CASSLPTSGGYEQYF; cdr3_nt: TGTGCCAGCAGCTTACCGACTAGCGGGGGGTACGAGCAGTACTTC
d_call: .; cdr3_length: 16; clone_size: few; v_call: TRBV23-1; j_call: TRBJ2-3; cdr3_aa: CASSQSGHSGTDTQYF; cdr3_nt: TGCGCCAGCAGTCAATCAGGGCACTCGGGCACAGATACGCAGTATTTT
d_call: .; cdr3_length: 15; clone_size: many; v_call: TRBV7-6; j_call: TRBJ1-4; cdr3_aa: CASSTSGTWGEKLFF; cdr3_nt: TGTGCCAGCAGCACTTCCGGGACCTGGGGTGAAAAACTGTTTTTT
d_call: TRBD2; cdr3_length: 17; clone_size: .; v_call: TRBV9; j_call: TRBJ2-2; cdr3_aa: CASSVDPSGGNTGELFF; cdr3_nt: TGTGCCAGCAGCGTAGACCCTAGCGGGGGCAACACCGGGGAGCTGTTTTTT
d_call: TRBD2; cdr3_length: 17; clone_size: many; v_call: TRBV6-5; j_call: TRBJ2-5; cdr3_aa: CASSPDTSGGFGETQYF; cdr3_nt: TGTGCCAGCAGCCCCGATACCTCCGGGGGGTTCGGGGAGACCCAGTACTTC
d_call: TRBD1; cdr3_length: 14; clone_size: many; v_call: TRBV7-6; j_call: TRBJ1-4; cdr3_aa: CASSLNRGREKLFF; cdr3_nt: TGTGCCAGCAGCCTAAACAGGGGGCGAGAAAAACTGTTTTTT
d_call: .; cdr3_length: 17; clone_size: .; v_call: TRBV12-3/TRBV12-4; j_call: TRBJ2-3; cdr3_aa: CASSHPGQTMGTDTQYF; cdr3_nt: TGTGCCAGCAGTCATCCCGGACAGACCATGGGCACAGATACGCAGTATTTT
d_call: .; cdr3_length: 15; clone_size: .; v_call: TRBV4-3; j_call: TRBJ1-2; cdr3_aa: CASSQPDPSPYGYTF; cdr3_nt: TGCGCCAGCAGCCAACCCGACCCGAGTCCATATGGCTACACCTTC
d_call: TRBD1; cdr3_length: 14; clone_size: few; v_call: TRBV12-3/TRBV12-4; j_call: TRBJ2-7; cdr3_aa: CASSVQGAAYEQYF; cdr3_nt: TGTGCCAGCTCCGTACAGGGGGCGGCCTACGAGCAGTACTTC
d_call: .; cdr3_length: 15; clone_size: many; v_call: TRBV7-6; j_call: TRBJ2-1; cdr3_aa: CASSLTPLERDEQFF; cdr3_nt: TGTGCCAGCAGCCTAACCCCACTAGAACGGGATGAGCAGTTCTTC
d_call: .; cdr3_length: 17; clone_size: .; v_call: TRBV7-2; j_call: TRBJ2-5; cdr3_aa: CASSLGDRLTGEETQYF; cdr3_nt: TGTGCCAGCAGCTTAGGGGACCGGCTAACCGGGGAGGAGACCCAGTACTTC
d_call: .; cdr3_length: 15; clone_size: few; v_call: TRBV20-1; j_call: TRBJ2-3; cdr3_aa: CSARGVLRSTDTQYF; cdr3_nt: TGCAGTGCTAGAGGGGTCCTAAGAAGCACAGATACGCAGTATTTT
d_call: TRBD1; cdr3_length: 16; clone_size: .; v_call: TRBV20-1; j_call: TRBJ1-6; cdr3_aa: CSARDNRDRVNSPLHF; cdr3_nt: TGCAGTGCTAGAGACAACCGGGACAGGGTAAATTCACCCCTCCACTTT
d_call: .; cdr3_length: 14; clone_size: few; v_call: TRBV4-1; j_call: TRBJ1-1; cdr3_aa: CASSPGVGGREAFF; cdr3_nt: TGCGCCAGCAGCCCCGGGGTGGGCGGCCGTGAAGCTTTCTTT
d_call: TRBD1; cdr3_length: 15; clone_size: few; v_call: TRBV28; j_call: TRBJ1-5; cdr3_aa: CASSQTGSWNQPQHF; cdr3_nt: TGTGCCAGCAGCCAGACAGGGTCCTGGAATCAGCCCCAGCATTTT
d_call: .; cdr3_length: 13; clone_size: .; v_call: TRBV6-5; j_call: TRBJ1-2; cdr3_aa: CASRSGLQNGYTF; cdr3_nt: TGTGCCAGCAGGTCGGGACTGCAGAATGGCTACACCTTC
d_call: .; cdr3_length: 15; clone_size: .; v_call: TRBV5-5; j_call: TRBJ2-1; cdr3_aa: CASSLAPDSYNEQFF; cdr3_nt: TGTGCCAGCAGCCTTGCCCCTGACTCCTACAATGAGCAGTTCTTC
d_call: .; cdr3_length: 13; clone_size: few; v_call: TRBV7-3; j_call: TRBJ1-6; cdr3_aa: CASSLDVLSPLHF; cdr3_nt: TGTGCCAGCAGCTTAGACGTGTTGTCACCCCTCCACTTT
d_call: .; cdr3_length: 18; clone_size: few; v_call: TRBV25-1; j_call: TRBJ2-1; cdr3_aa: CASSEWLLGDTSYNEQFF; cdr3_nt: TGTGCCAGCAGTGAATGGCTATTGGGGGACACTTCCTACAATGAGCAGTTCTTC
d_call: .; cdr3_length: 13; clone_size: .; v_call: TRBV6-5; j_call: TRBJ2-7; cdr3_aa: CASRSGTWGEQYF; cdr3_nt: TGTGCCAGCAGATCCGGGACTTGGGGGGAGCAGTACTTC
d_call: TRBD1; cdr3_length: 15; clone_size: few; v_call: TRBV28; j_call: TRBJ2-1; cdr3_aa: CASSLGQGARGEQFF; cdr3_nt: TGTGCCAGCAGTTTAGGACAGGGGGCGCGAGGTGAGCAGTTCTTC
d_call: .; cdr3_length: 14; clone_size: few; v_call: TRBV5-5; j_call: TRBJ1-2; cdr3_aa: CASIPPGPGYGYTF; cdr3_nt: TGTGCCAGCATCCCCCCGGGACCAGGCTATGGCTACACCTTC
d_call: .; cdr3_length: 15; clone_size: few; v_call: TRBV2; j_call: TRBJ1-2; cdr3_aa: CASRDPVGVDYGYTF; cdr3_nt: TGTGCCAGCAGAGATCCCGTGGGGGTCGACTATGGCTACACCTTC
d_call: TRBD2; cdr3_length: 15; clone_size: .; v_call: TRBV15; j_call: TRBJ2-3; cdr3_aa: CATSGGGGATDTQYF; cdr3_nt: TGTGCCACCAGCGGGGGCGGGGGGGCCACAGATACGCAGTATTTT
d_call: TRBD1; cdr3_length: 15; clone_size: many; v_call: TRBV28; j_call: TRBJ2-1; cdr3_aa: CASSLGQRIYNEQFF; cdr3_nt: TGTGCCAGCAGCCTGGGACAGAGAATCTACAATGAGCAGTTCTTC
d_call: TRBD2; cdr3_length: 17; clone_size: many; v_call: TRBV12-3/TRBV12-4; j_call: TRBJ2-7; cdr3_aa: CASSLGRGISIHGEQYF; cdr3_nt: TGTGCCAGCAGTTTAGGGCGGGGGATCTCTATTCATGGGGAGCAGTACTTC
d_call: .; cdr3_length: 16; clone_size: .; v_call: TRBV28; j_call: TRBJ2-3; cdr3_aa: CASSLWAGTYTDTQYF; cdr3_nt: TGTGCCAGCAGTTTATGGGCGGGAACCTACACAGATACGCAGTATTTT
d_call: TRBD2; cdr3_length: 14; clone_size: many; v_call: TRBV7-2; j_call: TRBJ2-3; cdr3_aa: CASRAGGAADTQYF; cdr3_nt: TGTGCCAGCAGAGCCGGGGGGGCCGCAGATACGCAGTATTTT
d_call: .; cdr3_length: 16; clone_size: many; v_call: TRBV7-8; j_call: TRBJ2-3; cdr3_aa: CASSLIGRVLIDTQYF; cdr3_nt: TGTGCCAGCAGCTTAATCGGCCGAGTCTTAATCGATACGCAGTATTTT
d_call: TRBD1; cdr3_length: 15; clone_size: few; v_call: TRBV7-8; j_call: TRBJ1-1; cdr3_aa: CASAPSDRMNTEAFF; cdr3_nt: TGTGCCAGCGCCCCCTCGGACAGGATGAACACTGAAGCTTTCTTT
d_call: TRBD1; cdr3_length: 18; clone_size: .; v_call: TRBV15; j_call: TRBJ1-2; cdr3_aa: CATSRGASRDRGSNGYTF; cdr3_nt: TGTGCCACCAGCAGGGGGGCTTCCCGGGACAGGGGATCCAACGGCTACACCTTC
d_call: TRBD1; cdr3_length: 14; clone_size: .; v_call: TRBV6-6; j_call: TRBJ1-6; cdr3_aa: CASSPGQATSPLHF; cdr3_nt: TGTGCCAGCAGCCCAGGACAGGCCACTTCACCCCTCCACTTT
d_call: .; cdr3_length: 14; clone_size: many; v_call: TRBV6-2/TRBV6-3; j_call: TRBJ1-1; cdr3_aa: CASRPSWGDTEAFF; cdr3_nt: TGTGCCAGCAGACCCTCGTGGGGGGACACTGAAGCTTTCTTT
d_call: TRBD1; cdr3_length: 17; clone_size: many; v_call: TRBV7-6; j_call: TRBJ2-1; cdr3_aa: CASSPYPTGGAYNEQFF; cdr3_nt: TGTGCCAGCAGCCCGTACCCGACAGGGGGCGCCTACAATGAGCAGTTCTTC
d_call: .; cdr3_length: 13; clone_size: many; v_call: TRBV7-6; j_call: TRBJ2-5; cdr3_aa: CASSLEVAQTQYF; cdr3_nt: TGTGCCAGCAGCTTAGAGGTAGCACAGACCCAGTACTTC
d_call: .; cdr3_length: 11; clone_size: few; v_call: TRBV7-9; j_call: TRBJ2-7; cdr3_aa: CASSLESQQYF; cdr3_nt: TGTGCCAGCAGCTTAGAATCCCAGCAGTACTTC
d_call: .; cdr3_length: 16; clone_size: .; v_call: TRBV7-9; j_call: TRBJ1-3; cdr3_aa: CASSLAPGSSGNTIYF; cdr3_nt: TGTGCCAGCAGCTTAGCGCCGGGGTCTTCGGGAAACACCATATATTTT
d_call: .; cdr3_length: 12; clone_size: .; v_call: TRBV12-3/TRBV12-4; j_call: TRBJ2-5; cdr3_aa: CASKGRKATQYF; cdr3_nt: TGTGCCAGCAAGGGCAGGAAGGCGACCCAGTACTTC
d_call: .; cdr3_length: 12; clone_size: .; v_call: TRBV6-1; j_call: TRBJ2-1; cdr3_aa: CASSVQGREQFF; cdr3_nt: TGTGCCAGCAGTGTACAGGGAAGGGAGCAGTTCTTC
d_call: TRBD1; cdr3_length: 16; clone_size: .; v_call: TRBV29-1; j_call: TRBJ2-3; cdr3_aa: CSVPWGQGRWTDTQYF; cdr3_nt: TGCAGCGTTCCGTGGGGACAGGGAAGGTGGACAGATACGCAGTATTTT
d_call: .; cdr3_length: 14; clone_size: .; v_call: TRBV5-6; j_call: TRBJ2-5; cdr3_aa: CASSSDSLQETQYF; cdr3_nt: TGTGCCAGCAGCTCGGACAGCCTCCAAGAGACCCAGTACTTC
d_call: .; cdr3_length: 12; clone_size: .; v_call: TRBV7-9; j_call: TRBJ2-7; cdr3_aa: CASSEPSYEQYF; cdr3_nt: TGTGCCAGCAGCGAGCCATCCTACGAGCAGTACTTC
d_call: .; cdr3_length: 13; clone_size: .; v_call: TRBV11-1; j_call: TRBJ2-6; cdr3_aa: CASAVSGANVLTF; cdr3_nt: TGTGCTTCGGCGGTGTCTGGGGCCAACGTCCTGACTTTC
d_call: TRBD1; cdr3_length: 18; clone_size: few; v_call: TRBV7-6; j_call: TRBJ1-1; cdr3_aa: CASSQGQGILWGNTEAFF; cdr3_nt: TGTGCCAGCAGCCAGGGACAGGGGATTCTTTGGGGTAACACTGAAGCTTTCTTT